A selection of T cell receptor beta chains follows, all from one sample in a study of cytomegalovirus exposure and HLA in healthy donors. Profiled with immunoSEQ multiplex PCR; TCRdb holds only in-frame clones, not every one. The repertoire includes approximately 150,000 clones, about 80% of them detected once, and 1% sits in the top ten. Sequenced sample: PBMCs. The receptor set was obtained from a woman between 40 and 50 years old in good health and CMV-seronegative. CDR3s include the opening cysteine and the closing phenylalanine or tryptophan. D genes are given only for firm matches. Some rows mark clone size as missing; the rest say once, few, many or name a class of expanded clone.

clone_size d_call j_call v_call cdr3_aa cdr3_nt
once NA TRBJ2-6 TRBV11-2 CASSPAGANVLTF TGTGCCAGCAGCCCTGCTGGGGCCAACGTCCTGACTTTC
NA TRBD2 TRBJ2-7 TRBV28 CASRSGLAGDLYEQYF TGTGCCAGCAGATCAGGACTAGCGGGAGACTTATACGAGCAGTACTTC
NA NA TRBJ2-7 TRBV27 CASSLGVRVRLVEQYF TGTGCCAGCAGTTTAGGAGTGCGGGTTCGACTAGTGGAGCAGTACTTC
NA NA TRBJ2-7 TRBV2 CASSVLYYEQYF TGTGCCAGCAGTGTTCTGTACTACGAGCAGTACTTC
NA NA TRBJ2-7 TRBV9 CASSPLTGSYEQYF TGTGCCAGCAGCCCCCTTACCGGCTCCTACGAGCAGTACTTC
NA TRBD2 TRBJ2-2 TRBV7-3 CASSSGLAAGELFF TGTGCCAGCAGCTCTGGACTAGCTGCCGGGGAGCTGTTTTTT
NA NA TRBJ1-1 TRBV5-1 CASSLRGNTEAFF TGCGCCAGCAGCTTGAGAGGGAACACTGAAGCTTTCTTT
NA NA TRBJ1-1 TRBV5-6 CASSFRGTEAFF TGTGCCAGCAGCTTTAGGGGAACTGAAGCTTTCTTT
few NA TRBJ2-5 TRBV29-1 CSCTRTAETQYF TGCAGCTGCACAAGGACAGCAGAGACCCAGTACTTC
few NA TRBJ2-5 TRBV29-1 CSVNPGETQYF TGCAGCGTTAACCCAGGGGAGACCCAGTACTTC
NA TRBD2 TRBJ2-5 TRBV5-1 CASTSPGLASQETQYF TGCGCCAGCACGTCCCCGGGACTAGCATCGCAAGAGACCCAGTACTTC
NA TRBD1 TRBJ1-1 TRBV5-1 CASSAGQDDGVAFF TGCGCCAGCAGCGCGGGACAGGATGATGGGGTAGCTTTCTTT
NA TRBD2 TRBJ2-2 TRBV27 CASSPPGTSGSGRTGELFF TGTGCCAGCAGTCCCCCCGGGACTAGCGGGAGCGGAAGGACCGGGGAGCTGTTTTTT
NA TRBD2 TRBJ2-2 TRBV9 CASSPTSAPNTGELFF TGTGCCAGCAGTCCTACTAGCGCTCCGAACACCGGGGAGCTGTTTTTT
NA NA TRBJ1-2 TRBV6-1 CASTGQPYGYTF TGTGCCAGCACTGGGCAACCCTATGGCTACACCTTC
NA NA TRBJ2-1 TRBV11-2 CASSSGLEYNEQFF TGTGCCAGCAGCTCGGGACTGGAATACAATGAGCAGTTCTTC
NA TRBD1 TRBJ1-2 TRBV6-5 CASSYDRARTDGYTF TGTGCCAGCAGTTACGACAGGGCAAGGACGGATGGCTACACCTTC
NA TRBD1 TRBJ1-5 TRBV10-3 CAIRDGQGDQPQHF TGTGCCATCAGAGACGGACAGGGAGATCAGCCCCAGCATTTT
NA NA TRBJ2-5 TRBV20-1 CSSTGIETQYF TGCAGTTCAACAGGGATCGAGACCCAGTACTTC
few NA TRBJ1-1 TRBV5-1 CASSSAGNTEAFF TGCGCCAGCAGCTCCGCAGGGAACACTGAAGCTTTCTTT
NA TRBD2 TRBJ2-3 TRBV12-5 CASTLELADTQYF TGTGCTAGCACGCTAGAACTAGCGGATACGCAGTATTTT
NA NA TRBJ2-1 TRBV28 CASSKMGGHEQFF TGTGCCAGCAGTAAAATGGGGGGGCATGAGCAGTTCTTC
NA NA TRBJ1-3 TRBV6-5 CASSYARNPGNTIYF TGTGCCAGCAGTTACGCCAGGAACCCTGGAAACACCATATATTTT
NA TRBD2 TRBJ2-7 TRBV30 CAWSDTGGSANEQYF TGTGCCTGGAGTGATACTGGCGGGAGCGCTAATGAGCAGTACTTC
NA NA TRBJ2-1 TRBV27 CASSFGVMGNEQFF TGTGCCAGCAGTTTCGGGGTAATGGGCAATGAGCAGTTCTTC
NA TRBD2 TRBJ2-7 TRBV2 CASSVAGGGEQYF TGTGCCAGCAGTGTAGCGGGAGGGGGCGAGCAGTACTTC
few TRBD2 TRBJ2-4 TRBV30 CAWSLAGGIQYF TGTGCCTGGAGTCTAGCGGGAGGCATTCAGTACTTC
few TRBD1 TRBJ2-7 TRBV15 CATSRDRGPYEQYF TGTGCCACCAGCAGGGACAGGGGGCCATACGAGCAGTACTTC
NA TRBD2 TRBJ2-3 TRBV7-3 CASSLGLAATDTQYF TGTGCCAGCAGCCTCGGACTAGCGGCCACAGATACGCAGTATTTT
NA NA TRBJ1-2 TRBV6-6 CASSYSSLGGYTF TGTGCCAGCAGTTACTCGTCGCTCGGGGGCTACACCTTC